This entry concerns a single T cell receptor beta chain. Its antigen is as yet unknown. These data belong to a study of CD8 T cells in ankylosing spondylitis. Study findings and constraints: One TCR beta motif, made up of fewer than 10 highly homologous variants, appeared characteristic of ankylosing spondylitis blood.

CDR1 MGHRA and CDR2 YSYEKL come from the germline V gene. V gave up 1 base and J gave up 4 bases; unmatched junction bases: 2. CDR3 length equals 14 residues. In TCRdb, the 5' RACE reads were re-called with MiXCR into one record per CDR3 protein. Among about 270,000 distinct CDR3 sequences listed, about 30% were seen once. The sequence was obtained from a male donor with ankylosing spondylitis or in good health (not recorded which). The sequencing sample was made of blood, either unsorted or a sorted T cell fraction (not recorded which). This sequence joins TRBV4-1 and TRBJ2-7; 9 bases match TRBD1. The CDR3 DNA sequence: TGCGCCAGCAGCCAAGGGGGGACAGGGTACGAGCAGTACTTC. This sequence encodes CASSQGGTGYEQYF.